This T cell receptor beta chain was identified during a study of T cells after yellow fever vaccination. A universal primer site and UMIs were added as TCR cDNA was made by 5'RACE template switching. Using its own MiXCR run on the 5' RACE reads, TCRdb lists one record per CDR3 protein. In the table there are about 550,000 distinct CDR3 sequences, roughly 19% of which are singletons. The table lists this clonotype with a few counts. The receptor was derived from a man aged 30 to 45 who received the YFV17D yellow fever vaccine. Sequencing used PBMCs, obtained 15 days after the yellow fever booster vaccination.

The CDR3 loop is CASSSIMTSGNSYEQYF. In nucleotides, the CDR3 is TGTGCCAGCAGCTCCATTATGACTAGCGGAAACTCCTACGAGCAGTACTTC. The V call is TRBV7-9, the J call TRBJ2-7; 9 bases fit TRBD2. V dropped 4 bases and J dropped 0; count of bases not matched to a gene: 10. Germline loops: CDR1 SEHNR, CDR2 FQNEAQ (reference sequence). The length of the CDR3 is 17 residues.